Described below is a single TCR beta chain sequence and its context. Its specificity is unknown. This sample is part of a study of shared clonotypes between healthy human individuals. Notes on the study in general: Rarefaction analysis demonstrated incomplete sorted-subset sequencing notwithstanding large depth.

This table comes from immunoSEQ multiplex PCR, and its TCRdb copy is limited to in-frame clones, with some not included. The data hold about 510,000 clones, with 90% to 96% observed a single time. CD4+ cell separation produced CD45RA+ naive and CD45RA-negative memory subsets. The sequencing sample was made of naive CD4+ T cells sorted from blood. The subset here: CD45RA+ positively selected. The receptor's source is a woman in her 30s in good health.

Here the CDR3 reads CASSTATGSETQYF. The CDR3 coding sequence is TGTGCCAGCAGCACCGCGACAGGGTCAGAGACCCAGTACTTC. The rearrangement uses TRBV5-4 and TRBJ2-5; TRBD1 aligns across 7 bases. Trimming cost V 4 bases and J 4 bases; bases outside gene matches: 7. This CDR3 region has 14 residues. Per the germline V gene, CDR1 is SGHNT and CDR2 is YYREEE (reference sequence). The entire variable domain, with the rest obtained from reference TRBV5-4 and TRBJ2-5, is as follows: ETGVTQSPTHLIKTRGQQVTLRCSSQSGHNTVSWYQQALGQGPQFIFQYYREEENGRGNFPPRFSGLQFPNYSSELNVNALELDDSALYLCASSTATGSETQYFGPGTRLLVL.